This T cell receptor (beta chain) stems from a study of T-cell reconstitution after alpha-beta-depleted transplantation in children (TCRdb year 2016). In the study overall: Using TCR repertoire profiling, the study quantitatively followed how T-cell immune reconstitution unfolded in children after TCRalphabeta/CD19-depleted allogeneic hematopoietic cell transplantation.

Many counts were recorded for this clonotype. Which antigen it targets is not known. Base-call qualities are not available, and no considerably larger clone is one nucleotide away. In the paper's terms, the treatment or condition label means: allogeneic hematopoietic cell transplantation with graft depleted of TCRalphabeta T cells and CD19 B cells. The transplant recipients were children given TCRalphabeta/CD19-depleted allogeneic hematopoietic cell grafts. CDR1 and CDR2 are drawn from the germline V gene: SGHAT, FQNNGV. V lost 0 bases and J lost 4 bases; the stretch between them is 15 bases long. The CDR3 spans 16 residues, from the cysteine through the phenylalanine. The only DNA kept is the CDR3, 48 bases in frame from the first base. Overall study results and their limits: In some patients, the high TCRbeta diversity seen at day 60 was put down to recipient T cells and intrathymic progenitors that had survived conditioning. Apparently early alphabetaT-cell count recovery about two months after transplant reportedly relied on only several hundred rapidly expanded clones derived from non-depleted graft cells. The frequencies of hyperexpanded clones fell over the following months, and after one year, T-cell counts and TCRbeta diversity were mostly attributed to newly produced T cells.

The library was made by PCR. The instrument given in TCRdb is Illumina HiSeq 2500. Molecular barcoding was employed in the preparation of TCR libraries, with unique molecular identifiers being used to normalize TCRbeta repertoire quantification. TCRdb reran the public reads through fastp at Q25 and MiXCR, keeping productive beta chains. CDR3 protein duplicates are merged, each entry listing the most common genes and DNA. This sample comprises 700,000 to 950,000 distinct CDR3 sequences, approximately 15% of them detected only once. The ten largest clones add up to around 5.3% of the sample. The chain was built from TRBV11-2 and TRBJ1-1, with no reliable assignment of the D segment. This clonotype originated in a male patient between 10 and 17 years old who had a stem cell transplant for acute lymphoblastic leukemia, so the T cells may come from the graft donor. The material was PBMCs, mostly from graft donor cells, obtained 360 days after TCRalphabeta/CD19-depleted stem cell transplant. CDR3 loop: CASSLELGLGSTEAFF. The DNA sequence is given as TGTGCCAGCAGCTTAGAATTAGGTTTGGGGAGCACTGAAGCTTTCTTT. The CDR3, completed at both ends by the reference TRBV11-2 and TRBJ1-1 genes, gives the full variable domain EAGVAQSPRYKIIEKRQSVAFWCNPISGHATLYWYQQILGQGPKLLIQFQNNGVVDDSQLPKDRFSAERLKGVDSTLKIQPAKLEDSAVYLCASSLELGLGSTEAFFGQGTRLTVV.